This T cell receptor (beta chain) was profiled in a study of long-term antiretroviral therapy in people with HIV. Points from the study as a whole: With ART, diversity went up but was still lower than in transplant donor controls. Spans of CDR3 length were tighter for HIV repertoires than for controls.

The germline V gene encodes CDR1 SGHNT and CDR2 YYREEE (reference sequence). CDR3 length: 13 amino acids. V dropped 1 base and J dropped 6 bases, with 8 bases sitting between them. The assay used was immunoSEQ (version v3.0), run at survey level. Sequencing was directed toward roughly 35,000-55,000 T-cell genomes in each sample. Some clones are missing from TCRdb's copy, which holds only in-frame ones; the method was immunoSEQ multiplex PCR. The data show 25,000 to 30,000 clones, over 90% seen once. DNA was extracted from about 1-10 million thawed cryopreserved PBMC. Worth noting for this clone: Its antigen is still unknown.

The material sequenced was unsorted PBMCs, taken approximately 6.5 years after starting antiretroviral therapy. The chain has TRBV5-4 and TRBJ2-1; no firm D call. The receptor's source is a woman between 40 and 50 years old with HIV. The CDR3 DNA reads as TGTGCCAGCAGCTTGAGTTTGGCCAATGAGCAGTTCTTC. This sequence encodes CASSLSLANEQFF.